A single sample gave rise to the 22 T cell receptor beta chains below, sequenced in a study of cytomegalovirus exposure and HLA in healthy donors. This table comes from immunoSEQ multiplex PCR, and its TCRdb copy is limited to in-frame clones, with some not included. The sample lists 190,000 or so clones; roughly four fifths were seen once. Sequencing was carried out using PBMCs. These receptors came from a woman between 18 and 30 years old in good health and CMV-seropositive.

This sequence joins TRBV10-3 and TRBJ2-3, with a weak D call TRBD1 (6 bases). V lost 6 bases to trimming and J lost 11 bases, with 21 bases between them. The CDR3 runs 14 residues. Germline loops: CDR1 ENHRY, CDR2 SYGVKD. CDR3: CAISSGERIRRQYF. CDR3 nucleotide sequence: TGTGCCATCAGCTCAGGGGAGAGGATTCGGAGGCAGTATTTT.

The CDR3 sequence is CASSLELATRQETQYF. The CDR3 region has the DNA TGCGCCAGCAGCTTGGAACTAGCGACCCGTCAAGAGACCCAGTACTTC. The rearrangement uses TRBV5-1 and TRBJ2-5, with 7 bases that match TRBD2. Per germline, CDR1 SGHRS and CDR2 YFSETQ. CDR3 length: 16 amino acids. V gave up 0 bases and J gave up 2 bases; unmatched junction bases: 7. The full variable domain, in which reference TRBV5-1 and TRBJ2-5 provide the parts outside the CDR3, is KAGVTQTPRYLIKTRGQQVTLSCSPISGHRSVSWYQQTPGQGLQFLFEYFSETQRNKGNFPGRFSGRQFSNSRSEMNVSTLELGDSALYLCASSLELATRQETQYFGPGTRLLVL.

This clone was counted only a few times. The chain recombines TRBV14 with TRBJ2-6; the D gene is possibly TRBD2 (6 bases). The CDR3 sequence is 17 residues long. V was clipped by 3 bases and J by 5 bases, with 17 bases between them. Germline V lookup: CDR1 SGHDN, CDR2 FVKESK. This chain's CDR3 is CASSQAQGGVRANVLTF. The CDR3 bases are TGTGCCAGCAGCCAGGCGCAGGGAGGAGTTAGGGCCAACGTCCTGACTTTC.

The chain couples TRBV6-5 to TRBJ1-1; TRBD1 agrees at 9 bases. J was trimmed by 4 bases and V by 6 bases; bases with no gene match: 3. This CDR3 has 13 residues. Germline V gives CDR1 MNHEY, CDR2 SVGAGI. The CDR3: CASSKDRGTEAFF. CDR3 sequence (DNA): TGTGCCAGCAGCAAGGACAGGGGCACTGAAGCTTTCTTT.

This chain uses TRBV28 with TRBJ1-5; D not resolved. Germline assignment: CDR1 MDHEN and CDR2 SYDVKM. This CDR3 has 13 amino acids. V was pared by 6 bases and J by 4 bases, with 10 bases between. The CDR3 DNA is TGTGCCAGCAGCCCCCCTGTTAATCAGCCCCAGCATTTT. Translating it yields CASSPPVNQPQHF.

The chain combines TRBV15 with TRBJ2-3, with 15 bases matching TRBD2. J was trimmed by 5 bases and V by 4 bases; bases with no gene match: 4. Germline assignment: CDR1 LNHNV and CDR2 YYDKDF (reference sequence). This CDR3 contains 16 residues. The CDR3 loop is CATSNTGLAGGDTQYF. CDR3 sequence (DNA): TGTGCCACCAGCAATACGGGACTAGCGGGGGGAGATACGCAGTATTTT. The entire variable domain, with the rest obtained from reference TRBV15 and TRBJ2-3, is as follows: DAMVIQNPRYQVTQFGKPVTLSCSQTLNHNVMYWYQQKSSQAPKLLFHYYDKDFNNEADTPDNFQSRRPNTSFCFLDIRSPGLGDTAMYLCATSNTGLAGGDTQYFGPGTRLTVL.

The gene calls are TRBV7-9 and TRBJ2-3; D may be TRBD2 (6 bases). CDR3 size: 14 residues. Trimming took off 8 bases at V and 0 bases at J, with 12 bases between the two ends. Germline V gene data show CDR1 as SEHNR and CDR2 as FQNEAQ (reference sequence). This CDR3 is CASHGGVSTDTQYF. CDR3 bases: TGTGCCAGCCACGGGGGAGTCAGCACAGATACGCAGTATTTT.

This chain uses TRBV18 with TRBJ1-1, with TRBD1 identical over 8 bases. Germline assignment: CDR1 KGHSH and CDR2 LQKENI. CDR3 length equals 12 residues. The V segment lost 8 bases and the J segment 5 bases; nucleotides outside the gene matches: 4. CDR3 sequence: CASVYRGTEAFF. Here the CDR3 DNA reads TGTGCCAGCGTCTACAGGGGGACTGAAGCTTTCTTT.

This clone has only one observation. V usage is TRBV7-6 and J usage is TRBJ1-5, with D maybe TRBD1 (5 bases). Germline V gene sequence: CDR1 SGHVS, CDR2 FNYEAQ. With 4 bases removed from V and 1 base from J, the gap between germline ends came to 11 bases. The CDR3 consists of 15 residues. This CDR3 is CASSWGPGSNQPQHF. The CDR3 region has the DNA TGTGCCAGCAGCTGGGGCCCGGGCAGCAATCAGCCCCAGCATTTT. Full variable domain (remainder filled in from reference TRBV7-6 and TRBJ1-5): GAGVSQSPRYKVTKRGQDVALRCDPISGHVSLYWYRQALGQGPEFLTYFNYEAQQDKSGLPNDRFSAERPEGSISTLTIQRTEQRDSAMYRCASSWGPGSNQPQHFGDGTRLSIL.

The rearrangement uses TRBV2 and TRBJ1-2; D might be TRBD1 (6 bases). Germline V lookup: CDR1 SNHLY, CDR2 FYNNEI. Trimming took 2 bases from V and 5 from J, leaving 6 bases between them. This CDR3 spans 12 amino acids. CDR3 loop: CASSERGYGYTF. The CDR3 coding sequence is TGTGCCAGCAGTGAAAGGGGGTATGGCTACACCTTC.

This chain joins TRBV6-5 and TRBJ1-5; D not resolved. The germline V gene has CDR1 MNHEY and CDR2 SVGAGI. Trimming shortened V by 4 bases and J by 3 bases, and 7 bases separated the two germline ends. There are 13 residues in the CDR3. This CDR3 is CASSSLVNQPQHF. Here the CDR3 DNA reads TGTGCCAGCAGTTCACTAGTCAATCAGCCCCAGCATTTT.

This clone appeared a few times. The chain joins TRBV19 to TRBJ1-5, with unresolved D. Deletions cut 11 bases from V and 3 bases from J, with 17 bases between. This CDR3 contains 14 residues. CDR1 is LNHDA and CDR2 is SQIVND in the germline V gene (reference sequence). The CDR3 loop is CASKSEANNQPQHF. The DNA for the CDR3 is TGTGCCTCAAAATCTGAAGCAAACAATCAGCCCCAGCATTTT.

The chain carries TRBV7-9 and TRBJ2-7, with D possibly matching TRBD1 (5 bases). There are 14 residues in the CDR3. Germline V CDR1 and CDR2: SEHNR, FQNEAQ (reference sequence). V was pared by 6 bases and J by 3 bases, with 15 bases between. This CDR3 is CASRPWQGDYEQYF. Written as DNA, the CDR3 is TGTGCCAGCAGACCATGGCAGGGCGACTACGAGCAGTACTTC.

This sequence joins TRBV2 and TRBJ1-2; D unclear. CDR3 length: 13 residues. Deletions cut 10 bases from V and 2 bases from J, with 14 bases between. Germline V gene lookup returns CDR1 SNHLY and CDR2 FYNNEI. CDR3 coding DNA: TGTGCCACCTCACCTAGCCCCAACTATGGCTACACCTTC. Protein product: CATSPSPNYGYTF.

The rearrangement uses TRBV5-6 and TRBJ2-5; tentative D call: TRBD2 (6 bases). The V gene lost 7 bases and the J gene lost 4 bases, with 17 bases spanning the gap. Germline values: CDR1 SGHDT, CDR2 YYEEEE. CDR3 size: 14 residues. The chain's CDR3 is CASAQTGEAETQYF. The CDR3 bases are TGTGCCAGCGCCCAGACTGGGGAGGCAGAGACCCAGTACTTC.

The rearrangement uses TRBV5-1 and TRBJ1-2; TRBD1 aligns across 7 bases. J was trimmed by 7 bases and V by 4 bases; bases with no gene match: 13. The germline CDR1 and CDR2 sequences are SGHRS and YFSETQ. The CDR3 is made up of 15 amino acids. The CDR3 bases are TGCGCCAGCAGCGTCCAGACAGGGACCCTCCTTGGCTACACCTTC. Translation: CASSVQTGTLLGYTF.

The chain carries TRBV2 and TRBJ1-5, with 7 nucleotides matching TRBD1. The germline CDR1 and CDR2 sequences are SNHLY and FYNNEI. Trimming at V came to 4 bases and at J to 4 bases, leaving 4 bases not matched to a gene. The CDR3 runs to 14 residues. The DNA for the CDR3 is TGTGCCAGCAGTGGGACAGGCCGAAATCAGCCCCAGCATTTT. Translating gives CASSGTGRNQPQHF.

The chain couples TRBV6-1 to TRBJ1-1; D uncertain. The V end was cut by 0 bases, the J end by 4 bases, with 9 bases between. The CDR3 totals 14 residues. Germline assignment: CDR1 MNHNS and CDR2 SASEGT. CDR3 nucleotides: TGTGCCAGCAGTGAAGCAGGAAGCGGCACTGAAGCTTTCTTT. Amino acids: CASSEAGSGTEAFF.

The chain carries TRBV20-1 and TRBJ2-7; 8 nucleotides match TRBD1. The CDR3 has 11 residues. The germline V gene has CDR1 DFQATT and CDR2 SNEGSKA (reference sequence). J was trimmed by 9 bases and V by 6 bases; bases with no gene match: 7. CDR3 protein: CSARTGRAQYF. In DNA form, the CDR3 reads TGCAGTGCAAGGACAGGGCGGGCGCAGTACTTC.

The chain has TRBV18 and TRBJ2-3, with D possibly TRBD1 on 5 matching bases. The length of the CDR3 is 16 residues. Germline V gene sequence: CDR1 KGHSH, CDR2 LQKENI. V lost 2 bases and J 1 base, leaving 13 bases between the germline ends. CDR3 bases: TGTGCCAGCTCACCAACCGTGGGGCCTCGCACAGATACGCAGTATTTT. Translating it yields CASSPTVGPRTDTQYF.

The chain couples TRBV19 to TRBJ1-4, with no clear D. The V and J ends lost 3 bases and 8 bases respectively, with 13 bases between them. Germline lookup yields CDR1 LNHDA and CDR2 SQIVND (reference sequence). The CDR3 sequence is 14 residues long. In nucleotides, the CDR3 is TGTGCCAGTAGTATTGGCGGGTTCGGGGAAAAACTGTTTTTT. The encoded protein is CASSIGGFGEKLFF.

The CDR3 region has the DNA TGTGCCAGCAGCTCGGCGGGCATCACAGATACGCAGTATTTT. It is translated as CASSSAGITDTQYF. The chain joins TRBV5-6 to TRBJ2-3; TRBD2 is a possible D gene (5 bases). Germline assignment: CDR1 SGHDT and CDR2 YYEEEE. V lost 3 bases to trimming and J lost 2 bases, with 10 bases between them. The CDR3 has 14 residues. Combining the CDR3 with reference TRBV5-6 and TRBJ2-3 gives the whole variable domain DAGVTQSPTHLIKTRGQQVTLRCSPKSGHDTVSWYQQALGQGPQFIFQYYEEEERQRGNFPDRFSGHQFPNYSSELNVNALLLGDSALYLCASSSAGITDTQYFGPGTRLTVL.